This T cell receptor (beta chain) was obtained from a study of cytomegalovirus exposure and HLA in healthy donors. General study results and limits: The study designated 150 or so TCR beta chains cytomegalovirus-associated. Likely technical artifact: a cluster of highly shared sequence variants.

PCR primers comprised 60 Vbeta and 13 Jbeta primers. The data were produced by immunoSEQ multiplex PCR, yet TCRdb's version contains in-frame clones alone and is incomplete. The table lists some 150,000 clones, 79% of them singletons. In regard to this clone: Its antigen is currently unknown.

The clonotype comes from a woman aged 35 to 49 in good health and CMV-seropositive. Sequenced: PBMCs.

This CDR3 reads CASVRYENTEAFF. In DNA, the CDR3 is TGTGCCAGCGTGAGGTACGAGAACACTGAAGCTTTCTTT. The chain uses TRBV2 and TRBJ1-1; no reliable D call. Germline V gives CDR1 SNHLY, CDR2 FYNNEI. This CDR3 contains 13 residues. Trimming removed 8 bases from V and 1 base from J, with 11 bases in between.